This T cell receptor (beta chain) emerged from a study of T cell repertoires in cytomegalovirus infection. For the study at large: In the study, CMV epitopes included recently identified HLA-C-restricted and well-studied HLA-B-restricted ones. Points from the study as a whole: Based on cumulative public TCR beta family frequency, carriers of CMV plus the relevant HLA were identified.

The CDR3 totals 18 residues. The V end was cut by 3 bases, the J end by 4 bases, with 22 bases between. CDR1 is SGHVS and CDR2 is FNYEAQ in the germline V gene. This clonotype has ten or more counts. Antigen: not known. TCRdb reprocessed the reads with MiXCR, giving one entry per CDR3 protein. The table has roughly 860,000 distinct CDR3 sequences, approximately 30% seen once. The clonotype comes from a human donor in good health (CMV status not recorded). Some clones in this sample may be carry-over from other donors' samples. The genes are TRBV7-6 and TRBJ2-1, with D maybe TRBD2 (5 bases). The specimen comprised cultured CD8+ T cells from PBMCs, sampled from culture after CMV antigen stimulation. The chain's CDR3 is CASSFGTASPTVYNEQFF. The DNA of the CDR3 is TGTGCCAGCAGCTTCGGAACGGCTAGCCCGACGGTTTACAATGAGCAGTTCTTC.